This T cell receptor (beta chain) is drawn from a study of PD-L1 blockade in urothelial cancer. About the research overall: Blood gave a median 141,255 T cells.

Time point defined: pretreatment peripheral blood. The method was immunoSEQ multiplex PCR; TCRdb's version includes in-frame clones alone and lacks a portion of them. The sample yields tens of thousands of clones, approximately 78% seen once. Germline CDR1 reads KGHSH; CDR2 reads LQKENI. With 4 bases clipped from V and 1 base from J, the junction kept 3 bases outside the gene matches. The CDR3 is made up of 15 amino acids. The clonotype was recovered from a man aged 50-60 years with urothelial cancer. This chain links TRBV18 with TRBJ2-5; 10 bases match TRBD1. Here the sequenced sample was PBMCs, taken around atezolizumab (anti-PD-L1) treatment. DNA for the CDR3: TGTGCCAGCTCACGGGACAGGGGTCGCCAAGAGACCCAGTACTTC. Its protein is CASSRDRGRQETQYF.